Here is one TCR beta chain with its context. Its antigen is as yet unknown. The CDR3 totals 13 residues. Germline CDR1 and CDR2: SGHAT and FQNNGV. The V gene lost 5 bases and the J gene lost 1 base, with 8 bases spanning the gap. This specimen comes from a study of T cell repertoires in cytomegalovirus infection. Study context: CMV epitopes, recently identified HLA-C-restricted and well-studied HLA-B-restricted, were used. From public TCR beta signatures came an indication of both CMV infection and matching HLA type.

A single record per CDR3 protein comes from TCRdb applying MiXCR to the reads. Of approximately 1,000,000 distinct CDR3 sequences in the sample, about 33% were seen once. Study-wide results and caveats: Cumulative frequency of public TCR beta families picked out carriers of CMV plus the relevant HLA. The ex vivo response showed dominance by HLA-C-restricted CMV-specific TCR beta clonotypes.

The source of this sequence is a human donor in good health (CMV status not recorded). Some clones in this sample may be carry-over from other donors' samples. The chain joins TRBV11-2 to TRBJ1-1, with D possibly being TRBD1 (5 bases). The sample here was cultured CD8+ T cells from PBMCs, taken from culture after CMV antigen stimulation. The CDR3 region has the DNA TGTGCCAGCAGCCACGGGACGAACACTGAAGCTTTCTTT. Amino acids: CASSHGTNTEAFF.